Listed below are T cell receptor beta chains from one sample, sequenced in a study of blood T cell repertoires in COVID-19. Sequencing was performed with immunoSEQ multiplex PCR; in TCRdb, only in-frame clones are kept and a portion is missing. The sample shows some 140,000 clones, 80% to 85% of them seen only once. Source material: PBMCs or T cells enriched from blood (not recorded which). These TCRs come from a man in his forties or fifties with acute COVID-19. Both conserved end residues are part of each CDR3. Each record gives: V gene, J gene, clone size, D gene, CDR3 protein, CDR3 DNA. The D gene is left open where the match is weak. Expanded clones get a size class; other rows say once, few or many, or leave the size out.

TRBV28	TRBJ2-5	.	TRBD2	CASKGSGGQETQYF	TGTGCCAGCAAGGGGAGCGGGGGCCAAGAGACCCAGTACTTC
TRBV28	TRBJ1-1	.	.	CASSLQGYNTEAFF	TGTGCCAGCAGTTTGCAGGGATACAACACTGAAGCTTTCTTT
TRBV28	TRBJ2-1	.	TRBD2	CASSFPRTSGGGYPFF	TGTGCCAGCAGTTTCCCGCGAACTAGCGGGGGGGGGTACCCGTTCTTC
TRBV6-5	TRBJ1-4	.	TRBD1	CASSIRTGRNEKLFF	TGTGCCAGCAGTATCCGGACAGGGCGTAATGAAAAACTGTTTTTT
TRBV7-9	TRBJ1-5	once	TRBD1	CASSLRRTGVTQPQHF	TGTGCCAGCAGCTTGAGAAGGACAGGGGTTACTCAGCCCCAGCATTTT
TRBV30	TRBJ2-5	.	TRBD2	CAWNTGTSDQETQYF	TGTGCCTGGAACACCGGGACTAGCGACCAAGAGACCCAGTACTTC
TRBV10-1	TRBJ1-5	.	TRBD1	CASSGGTGTSNQPQHF	TGCGCCAGCAGTGGCGGGACAGGTACCAGCAATCAGCCCCAGCATTTT
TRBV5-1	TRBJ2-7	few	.	CASRSTGRNEQYF	TGCGCCAGCCGATCTACAGGGCGCAACGAGCAGTACTTC
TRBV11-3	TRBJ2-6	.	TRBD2	CASSRGGFGANVLTF	TGTGCCAGCAGCCGCGGGGGGTTTGGGGCCAACGTCCTGACTTTC
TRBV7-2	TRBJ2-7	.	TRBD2	CASSPQGWASGADLYEQYF	TGTGCCAGCAGCCCCCAAGGGTGGGCTAGCGGTGCGGATCTGTACGAGCAGTACTTC
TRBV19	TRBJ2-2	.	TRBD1	CASNHPRTGGSTGELFF	TGTGCCAGTAACCATCCTCGGACAGGGGGCTCGACCGGGGAGCTGTTTTTT
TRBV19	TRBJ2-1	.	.	CASSSSRSSYNEQFF	TGTGCCAGTAGTTCCTCCCGGAGCTCCTACAATGAGCAGTTCTTC
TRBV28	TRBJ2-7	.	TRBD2	CASLTPGGQYEQYF	TGTGCCAGCCTAACCCCGGGGGGGCAGTACGAGCAGTACTTC
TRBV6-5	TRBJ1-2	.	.	CASSSGDFYGYTF	TGTGCCAGCAGTTCCGGAGATTTCTATGGCTACACCTTC
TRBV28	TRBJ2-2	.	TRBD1	CASSPRDSRIGTGELFF	TGTGCCAGCAGCCCAAGGGACAGTCGGATCGGCACCGGGGAGCTGTTTTTT
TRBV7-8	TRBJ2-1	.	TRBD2	CASSQVAGGPRMFF	TGTGCCAGCAGCCAAGTAGCGGGAGGGCCCCGTATGTTCTTC
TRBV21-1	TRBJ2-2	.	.	CASSKLQGAPDTGELFF	TGTGCCAGCAGCAAACTACAGGGGGCGCCGGACACCGGGGAGCTGTTTTTT
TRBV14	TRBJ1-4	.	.	CASSQGRVTGTFNEKLFF	TGTGCCAGCAGCCAAGGCCGAGTAACCGGGACTTTTAATGAAAAACTGTTTTTT
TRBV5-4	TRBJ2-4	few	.	CASSLEPAGKNIQYF	TGTGCCAGCAGCTTGGAGCCCGCGGGCAAAAACATTCAGTACTTC
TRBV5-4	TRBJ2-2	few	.	CASSSRIGGTANTGELFF	TGTGCCAGCAGCTCCAGGATAGGTGGGACTGCGAACACCGGGGAGCTGTTTTTT
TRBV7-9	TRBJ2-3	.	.	CASSLRSSGTDTQYF	TGTGCCAGCAGCTTACGGTCTAGCGGCACAGATACGCAGTATTTT
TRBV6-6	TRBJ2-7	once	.	CASSYSPRRVRYEQYF	TGTGCCAGCAGTTACTCTCCTAGACGAGTTCGCTACGAGCAGTACTTC
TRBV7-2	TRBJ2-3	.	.	CASSFFRGLTDTQYF	TGTGCCAGCAGCTTCTTTCGAGGCCTCACAGATACGCAGTATTTT
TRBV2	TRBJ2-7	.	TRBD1	CASTRQGARYEQYF	TGTGCCAGCACCCGACAGGGGGCGAGATACGAGCAGTACTTC